Below, 12 T cell receptor beta chains from the same sample are listed, as sequenced in a study of blood T cell repertoires in COVID-19. Libraries were prepared by immunoSEQ multiplex PCR; TCRdb keeps only in-frame clonotypes and omits some of them. The data show roughly 200,000 clones, approximately 90% seen once. The sample consisted of peripheral blood. The receptors originated from a woman aged 40 to 50 who had recovered from COVID-19.

The chain couples TRBV18 to TRBJ1-1; D ambiguous. V lost 3 bases and J lost 0, with 11 bases in between. The germline V gene has CDR1 KGHSH and CDR2 LQKENI. The CDR3 spans 15 residues. The CDR3 DNA reads as TGTGCCAGCTCACCCCCCCCGGGGATGAACACTGAAGCTTTCTTT. Its translation: CASSPPPGMNTEAFF.

The chain combines TRBV20-1 with TRBJ1-1; no reliable D call. The V and J ends lost 8 bases and 6 bases respectively, with 13 bases between them. CDR1 DFQATT and CDR2 SNEGSKA come from the germline V gene (reference sequence). The CDR3 sequence is 11 residues long. The CDR3 loop reads CSSPEVPEAFF. In DNA form, the CDR3 reads TGCAGTTCCCCGGAGGTGCCTGAAGCTTTCTTT.

DNA of the CDR3: TGTGCCAGTATAGGGACCCCGGGACGCGGGAACAATCAGCCCCAGCATTTT. Translation: CASIGTPGRGNNQPQHF. This chain links TRBV19 with TRBJ1-5; possible D gene TRBD1, 5 bases. This CDR3 comprises 17 residues. Germline CDR1 LNHDA, CDR2 SQIVND (reference sequence). V was clipped by 7 bases and J by 3 bases, with 22 bases between them.

This chain connects TRBV4-3 to TRBJ2-1; TRBD2 matches at 8 bases. Losses at the gene ends were 0 bases for V and 4 bases for J; bases not matched to a gene: 5. This CDR3 region has 16 residues. Looked up from germline, CDR1 is LGHNA and CDR2 is YSLEER. The CDR3 reads CASSQETGGFYNEQFF. In DNA form, the CDR3 reads TGCGCCAGCAGCCAAGAAACGGGAGGGTTTTACAATGAGCAGTTCTTC.

This chain links TRBV7-9 with TRBJ2-7; TRBD1 aligns across 7 bases. V shed 1 base and J 1 base; nucleotides not matched to a gene: 4. Germline CDR1 SEHNR, CDR2 FQNEAQ (reference sequence). There are 15 residues in the CDR3. The CDR3 spells CASSLGQGQSYEQYF. CDR3 nucleotide sequence: TGTGCCAGCAGCTTAGGACAGGGTCAATCCTACGAGCAGTACTTC.

Only one count was recorded for this clone. This sequence joins TRBV7-3 and TRBJ2-6, with unresolved D. The CDR3 has 16 amino acids. CDR1 and CDR2 (germline): SGHTA, FQGTGA. V was shortened by 9 bases and J by 0 bases, with 15 bases between the two germline ends. CDR3: CASARQAISGANVLTF. Here the CDR3 DNA reads TGTGCCAGTGCACGTCAAGCTATCTCTGGGGCCAACGTCCTGACTTTC. Looking up the rest from reference TRBV7-3 and TRBJ2-6 gives the full variable domain: GAGVSQTPSNKVTEKGKYVELRCDPISGHTALYWYRQSLGQGPEFLIYFQGTGAADDSGLPNDRFFAVRPEGSVSTLKIQRTERGDSAVYLCASARQAISGANVLTFGAGSRLTVL.

CDR3: CASSQVEPGSEQYF. The CDR3 nucleotides are TGTGCCAGCAGCCAAGTGGAGCCGGGAAGCGAGCAGTACTTC. V is TRBV4-2 and J is TRBJ2-7; weak D call: TRBD2 (5 bases). From germline, CDR1 is LGHNA and CDR2 YNFKEQ. The ends were cut back, 1 base at V and 6 bases at J, with 13 bases in the middle. CDR3 length: 14 amino acids.

The rearrangement uses TRBV23-1 and TRBJ2-7, with TRBD1 identical over 10 bases. TRBV23-1 is marked as an open reading frame, function uncertain. This CDR3 region has 17 residues. V dropped 0 bases and J dropped 3; count of bases not matched to a gene: 8. CDR3 DNA: TGCGCCAGCAGTCAATCGATCAGGACAGGGGGAAGCTACGAGCAGTACTTC. As protein: CASSQSIRTGGSYEQYF.

V usage is TRBV27 and J usage is TRBJ2-1; no reliable D call. CDR3 length equals 13 residues. Germline CDR1 and CDR2: MNHEY and SMNVEV (reference sequence). Trimming removed 6 bases from V and 9 bases from J, with 15 bases in between. The CDR3 DNA is TGTGCCAGCAGGCCAATAGTTGTTTCTGAGCAGTTCTTC. Translated, it gives CASRPIVVSEQFF.

The rearrangement links TRBV19 to TRBJ2-5; unclear D gene. Germline V gene sequence: CDR1 LNHDA, CDR2 SQIVND (reference sequence). The CDR3 contains 13 residues. Between the trimmed V and J ends, which lost 8 bases and 5 bases, there was a span of 15 bases. The CDR3 loop reads CASSLFDGETQYF. As DNA, the CDR3 is TGTGCCAGTTCCCTGTTTGACGGGGAGACCCAGTACTTC.

J is TRBJ2-3 and V is TRBV29-1, with TRBD1 as a possible D gene (6 bases). There are 16 residues in the CDR3. Between the trimmed V and J ends, which lost 7 bases and 0 bases, there was a span of 20 bases. Germline V gene data show CDR1 as SQVTM and CDR2 as ANQGSEA. CDR3: CSAVQGSRESTDTQYF. The CDR3 DNA reads TGCAGCGCGGTACAGGGTTCCCGGGAAAGCACAGATACGCAGTATTTT.

The chain carries TRBV6-6 and TRBJ2-7, with D unclear. CDR3 size: 15 residues. Trimming removed 4 bases from V and 4 bases from J, with 17 bases in between. Germline CDR1 and CDR2: MNHNY and SVGAGI (reference sequence). The CDR3 sequence: CASSSLTQTRYEQYF. In nucleotides, the CDR3 is TGTGCCAGCAGTTCCCTGACTCAAACCCGGTACGAGCAGTACTTC.